A single sample gave rise to the 23 T cell receptor beta chains below, sequenced in a study of CD8+ T cells in alopecia areata (dated by TCRdb to the late 2010s). The sample's time point, from its label and the paper: baseline before oral tofacitinib. Libraries were constructed by the immunoSEQ multiplex PCR assay. To provide template for TCR sequencing, every sample had RNA extracted and reverse transcribed into cDNA. What TCRdb holds here is the immuneACCESS table cut down to in-frame rearrangements. Part of the clones is not present; checked against another copy, under half of the missing clones reflect an unresolved V gene, and the others are unexplained. The sample table shows some 130,000 clones, and 49% are seen once. Roughly 20% of the sample is held by the ten biggest clonotypes. This sample comprised CD8+ T cells sorted from blood, obtained at week 0. Receptors were obtained from a human donor with alopecia areata.

The rearrangement joins TRBV30 to TRBJ2-7; D not certain. Looked up from germline, CDR1 is GTSNPN and CDR2 is SVGIG (reference sequence). The CDR3 loop spans 12 amino acids. V was cut by 4 bases and J by 6 bases, with 13 bases left in between. DNA for the CDR3: TGTGCCTGGAACCTGGGTTTGGTCGAGCAGTACTTC. It specifies CAWNLGLVEQYF.

This clone appeared a few times. The genes are TRBV7-9 and TRBJ1-1; D gene uncertain. Germline V gene sequence: CDR1 SEHNR, CDR2 FQNEAQ (reference sequence). The CDR3 has 15 residues. V was clipped by 4 bases and J by 5 bases, with 17 bases between them. Written as DNA, the CDR3 is TGTGCCAGCAGCTCCTATAATCCGTTATTGACTGAAGCTTTCTTT. Translation: CASSSYNPLLTEAFF. Variable domain in full (rest from reference TRBV7-9 and TRBJ1-1): DTGVSQNPRHKITKRGQNVTFRCDPISEHNRLYWYRQTLGQGPEFLTYFQNEAQLEKSRLLSDRFSAERPKGSFSTLEIQRTEQGDSAMYLCASSSYNPLLTEAFFGQGTRLTVV.

The gene calls are TRBV30 and TRBJ1-5; D call uncertain. The CDR3 extends over 14 amino acids. Per germline, CDR1 GTSNPN and CDR2 SVGIG (reference sequence). Trimming stripped 2 bases from V and 6 bases from J, with 14 bases between. The CDR3 DNA sequence: TGTGCCTGGAGTTATGGGTATGCGGGTCAGCCCCAGCATTTT. Translated, it gives CAWSYGYAGQPQHF.

This clone has only one observation. This sequence joins TRBV30 and TRBJ2-7; D ambiguous. Germline CDR1 GTSNPN, CDR2 SVGIG (reference sequence). The CDR3 spans 10 residues. Trimming left V 2 bases short and J 5 bases short, with 4 bases between. CDR3 nucleotides: TGTGCCTGGAGTCGCGACGAGCAGTACTTC. It yields the protein CAWSRDEQYF.

This clone was counted only a few times. Other DNA sequences in this sample translate to the same CDR3. V and J are TRBV29-1 and TRBJ1-1; no definite D call. V lost 4 bases to trimming and J lost 3 bases, with 6 bases between them. CDR1 SQVTM and CDR2 ANQGSEA come from the germline V gene. The CDR3 spans 11 residues. The CDR3 spells CSVVGDTEAFF. The CDR3 DNA is TGCAGCGTTGTTGGGGACACTGAAGCTTTCTTT.

The chain combines TRBV7-6 with TRBJ2-5, with TRBD2 as a possible D gene (6 bases). Germline V CDR1 and CDR2: SGHVS, FNYEAQ. CDR3 size: 15 residues. Trimming left V 5 bases short and J 3 bases short, with 16 bases between. The CDR3 nucleotides are TGTGCCAGCAGCAACGGGGGTATTAGAGAAGAGACCCAGTACTTC. It codes for CASSNGGIREETQYF. Supplemented by reference TRBV7-6 and TRBJ2-5, the full variable domain reads GAGVSQSPRYKVTKRGQDVALRCDPISGHVSLYWYRQALGQGPEFLTYFNYEAQQDKSGLPNDRFSAERPEGSISTLTIQRTEQRDSAMYRCASSNGGIREETQYFGPGTRLLVL.

The J gene is TRBJ1-6, the V gene TRBV13; 7 nucleotides align to TRBD1. The germline gives CDR1 PRHDT, CDR2 FYEKMQ (reference sequence). The trim removed 6 bases at V and 9 bases at J, leaving 8 bases unmatched. This CDR3 has 14 residues. The CDR3, as DNA: TGTGCCAGCAGTGGGGTAGGGGGCGGTTCACCCCTCCACTTT. It encodes CASSGVGGGSPLHF.

This clone is deemed medium-sized. CDR3 in DNA: TGTGCCAGCAGTTACTCTAGCGGGGGGGCCTACGAGCAGTACTTC. Protein sequence: CASSYSSGGAYEQYF. The chain uses TRBV6-5 and TRBJ2-7, with 11 bases aligning to TRBD2. J gave up 2 bases and V 0 bases, and 0 bases lay outside the gene matches. CDR1 and CDR2 (germline): MNHEY, SVGAGI. CDR3 length: 15 residues.

This clone was seen a handful of times. The V gene is TRBV2, the J gene TRBJ1-3; maybe TRBD1 (5 bases). Germline CDR1 SNHLY, CDR2 FYNNEI. With 6 bases removed from V and 0 bases from J, the gap between germline ends came to 12 bases. This CDR3 has 15 residues. In DNA, the CDR3 is TGTGCCAGCAGCGACGGGGCTAACTCTGGAAACACCATATATTTT. This codes for CASSDGANSGNTIYF. Full variable domain (rest looked up from reference TRBV2 and TRBJ1-3): EPEVTQTPSHQVTQMGQEVILRCVPISNHLYFYWYRQILGQKVEFLVSFYNNEISEKSEIFDDQFSVERPDGSNFTLKIRSTKLEDSAMYFCASSDGANSGNTIYFGEGSWLTVV.

J is TRBJ1-6 and V is TRBV7-9, with no clear D. The V gene lost 5 bases and the J gene lost 7 bases, with 15 bases spanning the gap. CDR1 is SEHNR, CDR2 FQNEAQ, per germline (reference sequence). The CDR3 is 15 amino acids. The CDR3 spells CASSRGPARNSPLHF. CDR3 nucleotide sequence: TGTGCCAGCAGCCGGGGTCCGGCGCGGAATTCACCCCTCCACTTT.

CDR3 nucleotides: TGTGCCACCAGCGCGGGACAGGGGAGCAATCAGCCCCAGCATTTT. Protein: CATSAGQGSNQPQHF. The chain has TRBV15 and TRBJ1-5; 10 positions agree with TRBD1. There are 15 residues in the CDR3. V trimming: 5 bases; J trimming: 1 base; junction bases outside the gene matches: 2. CDR1 and CDR2 (germline): LNHNV, YYDKDF (reference sequence).

The chain combines TRBV5-6 with TRBJ1-3; TRBD1 matches at 7 bases. Germline CDR1 reads SGHDT; CDR2 reads YYEEEE. With V trimmed by 3 bases and J by 0 bases, 6 bases remained unmatched. This CDR3 has 16 residues. For the CDR3, the DNA is TGTGCCAGCAGCTGGCGGACAGGCTACTCTGGAAACACCATATATTTT. Residues: CASSWRTGYSGNTIYF.

CDR3 DNA: TGTGCCACCAGCGGGGACAGGAGCTCCTACGAGCAGTACTTC. Amino acids: CATSGDRSSYEQYF. The V call is TRBV15, the J call TRBJ2-7; 8 positions match TRBD1. V trimming: 5 bases; J trimming: 0 bases; junction bases outside the gene matches: 3. The CDR3 totals 14 residues. Germline V gene lookup returns CDR1 LNHNV and CDR2 YYDKDF (reference sequence). Supplemented by reference TRBV15 and TRBJ2-7, the full variable domain reads DAMVIQNPRYQVTQFGKPVTLSCSQTLNHNVMYWYQQKSSQAPKLLFHYYDKDFNNEADTPDNFQSRRPNTSFCFLDIRSPGLGDTAMYLCATSGDRSSYEQYFGPGTRLTVT.

V gene TRBV6-5 combines with J gene TRBJ2-5; 8 positions match TRBD2. Germline V gene lookup returns CDR1 MNHEY and CDR2 SVGAGI. This CDR3 spans 13 amino acids. Unmatched junction bases numbered 5, after V lost 6 bases and J lost 5 bases. The CDR3 loop is CASSPGGAETQYF. The CDR3 coding sequence is TGTGCCAGCAGCCCCGGGGGGGCGGAGACCCAGTACTTC.

The V and J genes are TRBV6-5 and TRBJ2-7; 7 bases are a match to TRBD1. Germline V gives CDR1 MNHEY, CDR2 SVGAGI. V lost 2 bases to trimming and J lost 7 bases; unmatched junction nucleotides: 11. This CDR3 is 15 amino acids long. As DNA, the CDR3 is TGTGCCAGCAGTTACAAGTTCCCAGAGGGACAGGAGCAGTACTTC. It translates to CASSYKFPEGQEQYF.

This clone was observed a handful of times. The chain joins TRBV25-1 to TRBJ1-6, with TRBD1 as a possible D gene (6 bases). Trimming shortened V by 2 bases and J by 10 bases, and 9 bases separated the two germline ends. CDR1 and CDR2 (germline): MGHDK, SYGVNS. The CDR3 extends over 13 amino acids. This CDR3 reads CASSEQGNSPLHF. The CDR3 nucleotides read TGTGCCAGCAGTGAACAGGGGAACTCACCCCTCCACTTT.

The chain joins TRBV11-2 to TRBJ1-6; tentative D call: TRBD1 (5 bases). V shed 4 bases and J shed 7 bases, with 14 bases lying between them. CDR3 length: 15 residues. CDR1 is SGHAT and CDR2 is FQNNGV in the germline V gene. CDR3 sequence: CASSSLRVGNSPLHF. As DNA, the CDR3 is TGTGCCAGCAGCTCCCTCAGGGTGGGGAATTCACCCCTCCACTTT.

This clone was recorded a few times. This rearrangement joins TRBV29-1 to TRBJ2-5; D unresolved. The CDR3 spans 11 residues. Trimming took 3 bases from V and 1 from J, leaving 3 bases between them. Germline V gene data show CDR1 as SQVTM and CDR2 as ANQGSEA. The CDR3 DNA reads TGCAGCGTTGAGGCCCAAGAGACCCAGTACTTC. Translated: CSVEAQETQYF.

With respect to this clone: Within the sample, other DNA sequences also encode this same CDR3. This chain uses TRBV4-1 with TRBJ1-1; D not resolved. V lost 1 base and J 1 base, leaving 4 bases between the germline ends. Germline CDR1 is MGHRA and CDR2 is YSYEKL. CDR3 length equals 13 residues. The CDR3 sequence: CASSQVKNTEAFF. The CDR3 bases are TGCGCCAGCAGCCAAGTTAAGAACACTGAAGCTTTCTTT.

This chain uses TRBV9 with TRBJ1-1; tentative D call: TRBD1 (5 bases). This CDR3 is built from 14 residues. The germline CDR1 and CDR2 sequences are SGDLS and YYNGEE. V gave up 3 bases and J gave up 1 base, with 10 bases separating them. The CDR3 here is CASSEGRGNTEAFF. The DNA for the CDR3 is TGTGCCAGCAGCGAGGGACGGGGGAACACTGAAGCTTTCTTT.

The chain has TRBV2 and TRBJ2-7; tentatively, D is TRBD1 (6 bases). V shed 3 bases and J shed 5 bases, with 14 bases lying between them. The CDR3 is 14 amino acids. Germline V gene lookup returns CDR1 SNHLY and CDR2 FYNNEI. The CDR3: CASSEWTEDHEQYF. The DNA of the CDR3 is TGTGCCAGCAGTGAGTGGACAGAGGACCACGAGCAGTACTTC. The whole variable domain, filled in from reference TRBV2 and TRBJ2-7, reads EPEVTQTPSHQVTQMGQEVILRCVPISNHLYFYWYRQILGQKVEFLVSFYNNEISEKSEIFDDQFSVERPDGSNFTLKIRSTKLEDSAMYFCASSEWTEDHEQYFGPGTRLTVT.

This clone was observed a handful of times. The genes are TRBV2 and TRBJ1-6, with no clear D. The CDR3 covers 17 residues. Germline CDR1 and CDR2: SNHLY and FYNNEI. Trimming stripped 4 bases from V and 0 bases from J, with 13 bases between. CDR3 nucleotides: TGTGCCAGCAGTGCAAGGAGGGCATACTCCTATAATTCACCCCTCCACTTT. Its protein product is CASSARRAYSYNSPLHF.

V is TRBV7-8 and J is TRBJ2-7, with 10 bases matching TRBD2. The CDR3 sequence is 13 residues long. After removal of 5 bases from V and 7 bases from J, the junction contained 5 bases not matched to a gene. CDR1 is SGHVS, CDR2 FQNEAQ, per germline. CDR3 coding DNA: TGTGCCAGCAGCCCTTTACTAGCGGGGGAGCAGTACTTC. It translates to CASSPLLAGEQYF.